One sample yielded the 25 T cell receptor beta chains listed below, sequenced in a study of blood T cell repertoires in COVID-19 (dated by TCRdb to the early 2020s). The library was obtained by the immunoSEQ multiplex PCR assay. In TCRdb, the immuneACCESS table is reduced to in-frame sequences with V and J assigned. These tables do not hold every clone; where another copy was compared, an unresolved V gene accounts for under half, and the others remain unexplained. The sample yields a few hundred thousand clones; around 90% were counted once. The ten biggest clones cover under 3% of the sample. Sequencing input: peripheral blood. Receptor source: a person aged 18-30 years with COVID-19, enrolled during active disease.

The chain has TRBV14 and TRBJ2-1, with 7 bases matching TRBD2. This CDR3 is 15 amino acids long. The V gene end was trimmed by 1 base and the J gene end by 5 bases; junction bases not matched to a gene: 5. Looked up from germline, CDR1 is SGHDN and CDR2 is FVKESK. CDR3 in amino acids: CASSQGLAVNNEQFF. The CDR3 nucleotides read TGTGCCAGCAGCCAAGGGCTAGCGGTAAACAATGAGCAGTTCTTC.

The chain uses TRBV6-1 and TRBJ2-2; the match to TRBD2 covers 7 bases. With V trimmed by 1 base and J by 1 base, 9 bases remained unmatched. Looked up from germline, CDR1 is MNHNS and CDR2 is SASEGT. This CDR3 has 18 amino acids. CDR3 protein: CASSEDGGSGGNTGELFF. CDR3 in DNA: TGTGCCAGCAGTGAAGACGGCGGGAGTGGTGGGAACACCGGGGAGCTGTTTTTT.

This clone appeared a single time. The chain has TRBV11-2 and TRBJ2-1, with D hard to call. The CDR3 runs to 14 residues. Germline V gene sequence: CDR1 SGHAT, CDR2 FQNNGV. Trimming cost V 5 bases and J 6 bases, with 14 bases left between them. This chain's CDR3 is CASSPASVPNEQFF. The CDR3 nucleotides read TGTGCCAGCAGCCCGGCGAGCGTCCCCAATGAGCAGTTCTTC.

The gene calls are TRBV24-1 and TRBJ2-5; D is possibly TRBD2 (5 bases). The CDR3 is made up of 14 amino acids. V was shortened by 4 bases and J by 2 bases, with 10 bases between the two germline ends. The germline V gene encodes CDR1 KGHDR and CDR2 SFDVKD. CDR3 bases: TGTGCCACCAGTGACACGGGAAAGCAAGAGACCCAGTACTTC. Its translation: CATSDTGKQETQYF.

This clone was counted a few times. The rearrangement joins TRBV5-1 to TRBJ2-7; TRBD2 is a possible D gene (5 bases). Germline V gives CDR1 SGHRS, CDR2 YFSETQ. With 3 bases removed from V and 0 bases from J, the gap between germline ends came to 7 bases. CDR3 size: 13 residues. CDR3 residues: CASSSGNSYEQYF. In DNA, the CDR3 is TGCGCCAGCAGCTCGGGAAACTCCTACGAGCAGTACTTC.

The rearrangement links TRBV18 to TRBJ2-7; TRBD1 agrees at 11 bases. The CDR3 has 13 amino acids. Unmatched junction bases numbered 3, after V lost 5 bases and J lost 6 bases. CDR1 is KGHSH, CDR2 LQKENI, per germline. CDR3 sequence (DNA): TGTGCCAGCTCAACCGGGACAGGGGGCGAGCAGTACTTC. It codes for CASSTGTGGEQYF.

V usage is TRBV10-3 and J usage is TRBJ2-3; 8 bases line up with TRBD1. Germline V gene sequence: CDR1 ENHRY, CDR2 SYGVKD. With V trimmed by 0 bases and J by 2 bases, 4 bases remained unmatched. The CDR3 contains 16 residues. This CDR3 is CAISESETGATDTQYF. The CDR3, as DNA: TGTGCCATCAGTGAGTCTGAGACAGGGGCCACAGATACGCAGTATTTT.

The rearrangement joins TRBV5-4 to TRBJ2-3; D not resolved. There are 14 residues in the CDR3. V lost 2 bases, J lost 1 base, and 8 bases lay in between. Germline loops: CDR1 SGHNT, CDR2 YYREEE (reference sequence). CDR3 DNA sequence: TGTGCCAGCAGCTTTAGCTGGGGCACAGATACGCAGTATTTT. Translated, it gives CASSFSWGTDTQYF.

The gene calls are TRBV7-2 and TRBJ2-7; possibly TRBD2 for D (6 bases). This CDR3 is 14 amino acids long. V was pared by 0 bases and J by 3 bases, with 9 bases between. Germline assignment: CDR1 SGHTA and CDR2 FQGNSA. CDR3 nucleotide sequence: TGTGCCAGCAGCTTAGCCGTCGGGAGCTACGAGCAGTACTTC. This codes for CASSLAVGSYEQYF. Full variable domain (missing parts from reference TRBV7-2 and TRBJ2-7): GAGVSQSPSNKVTEKGKDVELRCDPISGHTALYWYRQSLGQGLEFLIYFQGNSAPDKSGLPSDRFSAERTGGSVSTLTIQRTQQEDSAVYLCASSLAVGSYEQYFGPGTRLTVT.

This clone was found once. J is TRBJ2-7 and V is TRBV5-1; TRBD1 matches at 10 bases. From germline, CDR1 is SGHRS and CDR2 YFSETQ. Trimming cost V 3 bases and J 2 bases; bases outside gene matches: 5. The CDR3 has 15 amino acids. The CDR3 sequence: CASSSPGQGAYEQYF. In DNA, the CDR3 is TGCGCCAGCAGCTCGCCAGGACAGGGGGCCTACGAGCAGTACTTC.

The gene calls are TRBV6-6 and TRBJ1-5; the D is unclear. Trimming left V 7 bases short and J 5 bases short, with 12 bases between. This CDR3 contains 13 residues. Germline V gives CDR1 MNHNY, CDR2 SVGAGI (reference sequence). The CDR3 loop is CASTSSIYQPQHF. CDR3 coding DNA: TGTGCCAGCACCTCTTCTATATATCAGCCCCAGCATTTT.

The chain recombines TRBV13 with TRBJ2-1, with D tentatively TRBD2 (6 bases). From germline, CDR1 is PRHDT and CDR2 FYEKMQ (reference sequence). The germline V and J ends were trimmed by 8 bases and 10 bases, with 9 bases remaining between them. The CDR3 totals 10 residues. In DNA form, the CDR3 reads TGTGCCAGCGGACTAATAGAGCAGTTCTTC. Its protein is CASGLIEQFF.

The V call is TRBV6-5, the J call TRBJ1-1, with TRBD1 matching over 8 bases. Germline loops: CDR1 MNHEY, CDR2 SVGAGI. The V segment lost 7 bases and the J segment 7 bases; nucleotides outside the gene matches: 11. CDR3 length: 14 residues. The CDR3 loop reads CASTSIPGGGEAFF. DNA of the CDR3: TGTGCCAGCACCTCAATCCCAGGGGGCGGTGAAGCTTTCTTT.

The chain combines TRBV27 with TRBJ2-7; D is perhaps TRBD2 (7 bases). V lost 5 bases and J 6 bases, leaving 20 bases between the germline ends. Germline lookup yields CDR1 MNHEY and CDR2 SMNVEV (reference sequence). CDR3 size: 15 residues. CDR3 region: CASSPLGGAPPEQYF. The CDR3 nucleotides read TGTGCCAGCAGTCCCCTAGGGGGGGCGCCCCCCGAGCAGTACTTC.

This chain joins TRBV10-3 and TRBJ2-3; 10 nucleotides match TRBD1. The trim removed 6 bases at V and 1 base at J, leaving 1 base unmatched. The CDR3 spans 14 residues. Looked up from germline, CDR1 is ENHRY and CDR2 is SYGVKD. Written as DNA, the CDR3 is TGTGCCATCAGGGGGACAGGGGGCACAGATACGCAGTATTTT. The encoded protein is CAIRGTGGTDTQYF.

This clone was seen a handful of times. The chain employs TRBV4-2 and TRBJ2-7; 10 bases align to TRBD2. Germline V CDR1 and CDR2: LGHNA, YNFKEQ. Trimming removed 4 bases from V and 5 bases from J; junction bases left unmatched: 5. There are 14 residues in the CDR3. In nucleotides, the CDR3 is TGTGCCAGCAGCCTAGCTAGCGGGAGCCACGAGCAGTACTTC. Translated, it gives CASSLASGSHEQYF.

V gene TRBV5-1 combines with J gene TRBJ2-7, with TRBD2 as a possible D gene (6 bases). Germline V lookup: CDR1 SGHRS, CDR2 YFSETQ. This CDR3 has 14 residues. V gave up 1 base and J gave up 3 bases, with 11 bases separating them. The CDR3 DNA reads TGCGCCAGCAGCTTGCGGTCGGGGGTCTACGAGCAGTACTTC. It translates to CASSLRSGVYEQYF.

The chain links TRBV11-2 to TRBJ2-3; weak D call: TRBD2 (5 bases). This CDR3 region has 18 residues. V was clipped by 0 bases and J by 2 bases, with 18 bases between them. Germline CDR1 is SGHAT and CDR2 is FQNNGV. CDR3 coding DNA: TGTGCCAGCAGCTTAGATCGGTGGCTAGCAGGAAACACAGATACGCAGTATTTT. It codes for CASSLDRWLAGNTDTQYF.

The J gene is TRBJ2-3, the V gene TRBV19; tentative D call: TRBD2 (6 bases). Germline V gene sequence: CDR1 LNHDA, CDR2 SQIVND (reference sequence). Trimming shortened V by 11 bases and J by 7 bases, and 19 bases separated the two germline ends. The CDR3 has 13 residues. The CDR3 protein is CASHRMGGNTQYF. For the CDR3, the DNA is TGTGCCTCCCACCGAATGGGGGGAAATACGCAGTATTTT.

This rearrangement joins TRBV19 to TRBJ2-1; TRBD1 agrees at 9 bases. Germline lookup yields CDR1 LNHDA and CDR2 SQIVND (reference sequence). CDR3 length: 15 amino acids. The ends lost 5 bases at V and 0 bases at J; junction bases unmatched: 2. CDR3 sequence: CASSPTGGSYNEQFF. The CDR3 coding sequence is TGTGCCAGTAGTCCGACAGGGGGCTCCTACAATGAGCAGTTCTTC.

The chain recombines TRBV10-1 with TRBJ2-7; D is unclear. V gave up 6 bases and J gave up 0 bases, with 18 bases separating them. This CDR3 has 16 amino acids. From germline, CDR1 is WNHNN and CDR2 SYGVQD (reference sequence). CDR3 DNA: TGCGCCAGCAGCCCGGGTTGTCGGGTAAGCTCCTACGAGCAGTACTTC. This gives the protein CASSPGCRVSSYEQYF.

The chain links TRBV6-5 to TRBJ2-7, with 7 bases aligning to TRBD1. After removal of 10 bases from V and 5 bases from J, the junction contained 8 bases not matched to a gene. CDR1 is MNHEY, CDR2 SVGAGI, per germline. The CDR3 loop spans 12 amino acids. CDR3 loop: CATGQTTHEQYF. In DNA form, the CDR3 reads TGTGCCACGGGACAGACCACCCACGAGCAGTACTTC.

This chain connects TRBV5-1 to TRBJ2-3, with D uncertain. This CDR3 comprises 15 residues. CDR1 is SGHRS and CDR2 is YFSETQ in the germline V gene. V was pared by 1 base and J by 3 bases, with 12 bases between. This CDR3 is CASSLFGFATDTQYF. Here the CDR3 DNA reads TGCGCCAGCAGCTTGTTCGGGTTTGCGACAGATACGCAGTATTTT.

Here the CDR3 DNA reads TGTGCCACCGAGAGACAGGGGAGCAGTGAAAAACTGTTTTTT. Its translation is CATERQGSSEKLFF. This rearrangement joins TRBV28 to TRBJ1-4, with 8 positions matching TRBD1. CDR3 length: 14 residues. Germline loops: CDR1 MDHEN, CDR2 SYDVKM. Germline trimming cut 10 bases from V and 7 bases from J; bases unmatched to any gene: 11.

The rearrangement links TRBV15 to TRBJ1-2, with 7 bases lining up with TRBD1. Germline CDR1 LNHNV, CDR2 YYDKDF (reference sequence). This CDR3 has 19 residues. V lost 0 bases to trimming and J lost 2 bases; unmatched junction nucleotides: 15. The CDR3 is CATSRDYTQPGQPNYGYTF. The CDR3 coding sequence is TGTGCCACCAGCAGAGATTACACACAGCCGGGACAGCCCAACTATGGCTACACCTTC.